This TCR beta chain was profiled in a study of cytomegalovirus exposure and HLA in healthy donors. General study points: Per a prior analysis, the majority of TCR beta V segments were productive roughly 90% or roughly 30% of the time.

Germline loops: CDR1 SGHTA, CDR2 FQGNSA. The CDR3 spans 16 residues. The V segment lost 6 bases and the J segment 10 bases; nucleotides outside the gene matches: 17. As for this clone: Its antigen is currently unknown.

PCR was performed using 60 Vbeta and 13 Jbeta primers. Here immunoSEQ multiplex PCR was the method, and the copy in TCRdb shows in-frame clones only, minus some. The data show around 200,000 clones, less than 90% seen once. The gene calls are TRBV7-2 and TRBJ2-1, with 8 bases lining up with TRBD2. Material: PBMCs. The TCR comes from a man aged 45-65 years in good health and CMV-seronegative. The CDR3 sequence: CASSPRRGAWVGEQFF. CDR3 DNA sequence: TGTGCCAGCAGTCCCCGGCGGGGGGCCTGGGTTGGGGAGCAGTTCTTC.